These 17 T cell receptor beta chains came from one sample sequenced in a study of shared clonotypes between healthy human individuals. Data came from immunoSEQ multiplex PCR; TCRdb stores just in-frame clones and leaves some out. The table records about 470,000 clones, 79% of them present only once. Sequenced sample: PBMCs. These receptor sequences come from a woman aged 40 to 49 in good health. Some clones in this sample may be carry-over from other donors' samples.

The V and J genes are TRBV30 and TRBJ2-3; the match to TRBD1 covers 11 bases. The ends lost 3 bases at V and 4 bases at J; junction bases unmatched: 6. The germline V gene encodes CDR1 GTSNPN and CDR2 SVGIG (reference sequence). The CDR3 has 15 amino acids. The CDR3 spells CAWSSGQGGADTQYF. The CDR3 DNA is TGTGCCTGGAGCTCGGGACAGGGGGGAGCAGATACGCAGTATTTT.

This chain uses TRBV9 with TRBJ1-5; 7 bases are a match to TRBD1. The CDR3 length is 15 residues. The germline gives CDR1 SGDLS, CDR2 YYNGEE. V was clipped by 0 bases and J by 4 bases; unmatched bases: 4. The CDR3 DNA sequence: TGTGCCAGCAGCGTAGGACAGGGTCCAAATCAGCCCCAGCATTTT. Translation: CASSVGQGPNQPQHF.

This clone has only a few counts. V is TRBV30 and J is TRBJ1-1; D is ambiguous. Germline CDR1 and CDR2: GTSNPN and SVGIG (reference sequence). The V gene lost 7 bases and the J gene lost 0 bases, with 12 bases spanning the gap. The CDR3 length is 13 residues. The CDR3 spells CAFWSSVNTEAFF. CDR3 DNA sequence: TGTGCCTTCTGGTCCAGCGTGAACACTGAAGCTTTCTTT.

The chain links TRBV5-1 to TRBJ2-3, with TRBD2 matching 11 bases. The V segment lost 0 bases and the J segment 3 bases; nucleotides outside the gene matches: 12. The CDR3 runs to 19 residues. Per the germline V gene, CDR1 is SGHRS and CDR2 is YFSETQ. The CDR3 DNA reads TGCGCCAGCAGCTTGGGAATGGGGAGACTAGCGGGACAGACAGATACGCAGTATTTT. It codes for CASSLGMGRLAGQTDTQYF.

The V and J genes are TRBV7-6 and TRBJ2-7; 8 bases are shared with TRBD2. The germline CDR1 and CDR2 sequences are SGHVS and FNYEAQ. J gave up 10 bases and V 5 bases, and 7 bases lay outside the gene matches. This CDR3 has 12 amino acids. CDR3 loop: CASSPAGGIQYF. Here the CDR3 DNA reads TGTGCCAGCAGCCCGGCGGGGGGTATTCAGTACTTC.

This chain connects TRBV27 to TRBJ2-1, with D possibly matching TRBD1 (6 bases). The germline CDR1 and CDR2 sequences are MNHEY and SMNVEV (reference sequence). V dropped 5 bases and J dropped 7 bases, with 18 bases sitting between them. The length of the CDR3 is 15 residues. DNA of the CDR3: TGTGCCAGCAGTCCCGGGACAAGGGGAACTAATGAGCAGTTCTTC. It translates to CASSPGTRGTNEQFF.

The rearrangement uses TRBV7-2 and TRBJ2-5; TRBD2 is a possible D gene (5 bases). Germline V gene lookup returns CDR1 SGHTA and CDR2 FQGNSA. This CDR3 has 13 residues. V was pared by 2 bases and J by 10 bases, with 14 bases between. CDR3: CASSLPPHGSQYF. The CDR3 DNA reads TGTGCCAGCAGCTTACCCCCCCATGGGAGCCAGTACTTC.

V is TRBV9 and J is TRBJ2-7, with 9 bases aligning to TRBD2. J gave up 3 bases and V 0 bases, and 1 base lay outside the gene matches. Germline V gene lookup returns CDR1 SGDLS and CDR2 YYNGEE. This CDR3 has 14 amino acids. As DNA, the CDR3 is TGTGCCAGCAGCGTAGGGCGGGAGGGCTACGAGCAGTACTTC. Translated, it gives CASSVGREGYEQYF.

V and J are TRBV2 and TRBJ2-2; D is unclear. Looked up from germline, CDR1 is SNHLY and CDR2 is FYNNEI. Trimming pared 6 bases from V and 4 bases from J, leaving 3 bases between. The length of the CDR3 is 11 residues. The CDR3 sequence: CASRSTGELFF. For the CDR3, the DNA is TGTGCCAGCAGGTCCACCGGGGAGCTGTTTTTT.

This chain's CDR3 is CASSIGQGSVTGELFF. DNA for the CDR3: TGTGCCAGTAGTATAGGACAGGGGTCGGTCACCGGGGAGCTGTTTTTT. This rearrangement joins TRBV19 to TRBJ2-2; 8 positions match TRBD1. The V gene's germline CDR1 is LNHDA and CDR2 SQIVND (reference sequence). This CDR3 comprises 16 residues. The trim removed 1 base at V and 4 bases at J, leaving 5 bases unmatched. The full variable domain, with the rest looked up from reference TRBV19 and TRBJ2-2, is DGGITQSPKYLFRKEGQNVTLSCEQNLNHDAMYWYRQDPGQGLRLIYYSQIVNDFQKGDIAEGYSVSREKKESFPLTVTSAQKNPTAFYLCASSIGQGSVTGELFFGEGSRLTVL.

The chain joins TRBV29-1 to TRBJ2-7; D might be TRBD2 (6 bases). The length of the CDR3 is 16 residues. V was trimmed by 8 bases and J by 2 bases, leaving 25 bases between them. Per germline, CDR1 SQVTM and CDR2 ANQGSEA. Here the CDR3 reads CSPPEGRISGPYEQYF. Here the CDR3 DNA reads TGCAGCCCCCCCGAGGGGCGGATTAGCGGACCCTACGAGCAGTACTTC.

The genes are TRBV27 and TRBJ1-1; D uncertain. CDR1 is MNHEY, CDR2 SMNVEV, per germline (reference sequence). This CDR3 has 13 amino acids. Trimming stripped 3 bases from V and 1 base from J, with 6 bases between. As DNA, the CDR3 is TGTGCCAGCAGTTTTGTCAGGAACACTGAAGCTTTCTTT. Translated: CASSFVRNTEAFF.

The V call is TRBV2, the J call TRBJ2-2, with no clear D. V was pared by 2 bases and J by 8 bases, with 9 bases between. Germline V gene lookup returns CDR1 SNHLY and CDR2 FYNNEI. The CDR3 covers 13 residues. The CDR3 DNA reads TGTGCCAGCAGTGAAACGGACGGGGGGGAGCTGTTTTTT. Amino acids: CASSETDGGELFF. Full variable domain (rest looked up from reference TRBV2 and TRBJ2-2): EPEVTQTPSHQVTQMGQEVILRCVPISNHLYFYWYRQILGQKVEFLVSFYNNEISEKSEIFDDQFSVERPDGSNFTLKIRSTKLEDSAMYFCASSETDGGELFFGEGSRLTVL.

CDR3 protein: CASSFPGTDTQYF. CDR3 DNA: TGTGCCAGCAGCTTCCCGGGCACAGATACGCAGTATTTT. The genes are TRBV11-2 and TRBJ2-3; D unclear. V was shortened by 3 bases and J by 1 base, with 5 bases between the two germline ends. The CDR3 is made up of 13 amino acids. The germline gives CDR1 SGHAT, CDR2 FQNNGV.

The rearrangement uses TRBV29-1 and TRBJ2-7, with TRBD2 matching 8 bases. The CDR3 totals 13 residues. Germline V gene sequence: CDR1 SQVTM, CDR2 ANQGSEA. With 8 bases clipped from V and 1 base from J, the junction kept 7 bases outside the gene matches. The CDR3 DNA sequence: TGCAGCATACCAGCGGGAGTATCCTACGAGCAGTACTTC. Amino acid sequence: CSIPAGVSYEQYF.

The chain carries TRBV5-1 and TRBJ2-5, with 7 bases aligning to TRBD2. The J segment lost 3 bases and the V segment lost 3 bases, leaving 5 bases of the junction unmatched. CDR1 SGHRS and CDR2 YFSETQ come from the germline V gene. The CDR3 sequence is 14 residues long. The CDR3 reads CASSWASGEETQYF. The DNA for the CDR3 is TGCGCCAGCAGCTGGGCTAGCGGAGAAGAGACCCAGTACTTC.

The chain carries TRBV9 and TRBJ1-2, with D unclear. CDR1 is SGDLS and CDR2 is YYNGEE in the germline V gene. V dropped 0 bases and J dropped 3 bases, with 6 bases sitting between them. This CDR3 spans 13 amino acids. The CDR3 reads CASSVEGYYGYTF. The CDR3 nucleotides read TGTGCCAGCAGCGTAGAAGGCTACTATGGCTACACCTTC. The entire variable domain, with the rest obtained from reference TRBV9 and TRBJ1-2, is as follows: DSGVTQTPKHLITATGQRVTLRCSPRSGDLSVYWYQQSLDQGLQFLIQYYNGEERAKGNILERFSAQQFPDLHSELNLSSLELGDSALYFCASSVEGYYGYTFGSGTRLTVV.